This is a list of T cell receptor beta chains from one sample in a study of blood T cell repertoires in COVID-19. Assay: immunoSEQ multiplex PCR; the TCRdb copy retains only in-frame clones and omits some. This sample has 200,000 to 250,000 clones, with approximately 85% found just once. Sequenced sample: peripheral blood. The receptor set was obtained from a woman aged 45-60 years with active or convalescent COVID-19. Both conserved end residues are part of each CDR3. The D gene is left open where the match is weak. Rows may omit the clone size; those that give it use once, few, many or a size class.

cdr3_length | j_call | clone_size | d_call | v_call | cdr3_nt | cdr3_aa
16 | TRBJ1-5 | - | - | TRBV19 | TGTGCCAGTAGTATAGGTTTCCGCGGGGGGGATCAGCCCCAGCATTTT | CASSIGFRGGDQPQHF
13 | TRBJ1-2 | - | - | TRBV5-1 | TGCGCCAGCAGCTTGATTGTCGGGGATGGCTACACCTTC | CASSLIVGDGYTF
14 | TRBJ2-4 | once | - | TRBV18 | TGTGCCAGCTCACCATCCATAGCCAAAAACATTCAGTACTTC | CASSPSIAKNIQYF
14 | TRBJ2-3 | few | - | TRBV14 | TGTGCCAGCAGCCAATGGCAGAGCACAGATACGCAGTATTTT | CASSQWQSTDTQYF
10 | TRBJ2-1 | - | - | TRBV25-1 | TGTGCCAGCGGGGGAGGTGAGCAGTTCTTC | CASGGGEQFF
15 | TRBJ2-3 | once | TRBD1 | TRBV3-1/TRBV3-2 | TGTGCCAGCAGGCAAACAGGGGAATGGACAGATACGCAGTATTTT | CASRQTGEWTDTQYF
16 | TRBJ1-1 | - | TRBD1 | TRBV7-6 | TGTGCCAGCAAACAGGGGGCGGGGGACATGAACACTGAAGCTTTCTTT | CASKQGAGDMNTEAFF
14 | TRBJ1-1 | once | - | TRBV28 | TGTGCCAGCAGTAGCACAGGGTGGGGGACTGAAGCTTTCTTT | CASSSTGWGTEAFF
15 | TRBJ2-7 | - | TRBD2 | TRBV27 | TGTGCCAGCAGTTTAGGGGGGAGGGCCGACCACGAGCAGTACTTC | CASSLGGRADHEQYF
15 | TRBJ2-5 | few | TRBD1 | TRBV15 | TGTGCCACCAGCCCCGGGGACAGGGGGGAAGAGACCCAGTACTTC | CATSPGDRGEETQYF
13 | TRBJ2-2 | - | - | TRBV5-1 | TGCGCCAGCAGACGTTACGGCACCGGGGAGCTGTTTTTT | CASRRYGTGELFF
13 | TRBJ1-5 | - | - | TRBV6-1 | TGTGCCAGCAGTGAAGCTTCCTATCAGCCCCAGCATTTT | CASSEASYQPQHF
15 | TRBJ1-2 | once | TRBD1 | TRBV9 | TGTGCCAGCAGCCCCGGACAGGGGTACAGCTATGGCTACACCTTC | CASSPGQGYSYGYTF
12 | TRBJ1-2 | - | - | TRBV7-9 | TGTGCCAGCAGCCGGACAGAGAATGGCTACACCTTC | CASSRTENGYTF
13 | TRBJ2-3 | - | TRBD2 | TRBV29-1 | TGCAGCGTTGATCGGACTAGCAAAGATACGCAGTATTTT | CSVDRTSKDTQYF
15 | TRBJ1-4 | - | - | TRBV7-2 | TGTGCCAGCAGCTTCAGACTTACAACTAATGAAAAACTGTTTTTT | CASSFRLTTNEKLFF
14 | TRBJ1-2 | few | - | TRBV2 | TGTGCCAGCAGTAAGACAGGAGCTAACTATGGCTACACCTTC | CASSKTGANYGYTF
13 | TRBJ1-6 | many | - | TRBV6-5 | TGTGCCAGCAGTTACCGGGAGGATTCACCCCTCCACTTT | CASSYREDSPLHF
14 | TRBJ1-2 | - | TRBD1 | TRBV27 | TGTGCCAGCAGTCCGGACAGGGCTAACTATGGCTACACCTTC | CASSPDRANYGYTF
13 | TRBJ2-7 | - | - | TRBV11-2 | TGTGCCAGCACCCGACAGACGTTGAACGAGCAGTACTTC | CASTRQTLNEQYF
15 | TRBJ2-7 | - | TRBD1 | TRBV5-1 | TGCGCCAGCAGCTTGGTAACAGGGGGCGCCTACGAGCAGTACTTC | CASSLVTGGAYEQYF
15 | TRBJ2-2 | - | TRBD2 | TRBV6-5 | TGTGCCAGCCACATTCCTAGCGGAAACACCGGGGAGCTGTTTTTT | CASHIPSGNTGELFF
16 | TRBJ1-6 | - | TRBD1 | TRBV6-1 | TGTGCCAGCAGTGAACGATTTGGGACAGGCGGTTCACCCCTCCACTTT | CASSERFGTGGSPLHF
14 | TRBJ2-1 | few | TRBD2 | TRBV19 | TGTGCCAGTAGTATACACGGGACTAGCGGGATGGTGTTCTTC | CASSIHGTSGMVFF
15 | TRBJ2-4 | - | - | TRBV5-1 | TGCGCCAGCAGCTTGGTGGAGACAGGACAAAACATTCAGTACTTC | CASSLVETGQNIQYF
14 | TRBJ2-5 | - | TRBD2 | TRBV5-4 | TGTGCCAGCAGCTTGGAGCGGGGTTTAGGGACCCAGTACTTC | CASSLERGLGTQYF
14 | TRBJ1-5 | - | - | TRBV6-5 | TGTGCCAGCAGTCCCGGCGGTCCCTATCAGCCCCAGCATTTT | CASSPGGPYQPQHF
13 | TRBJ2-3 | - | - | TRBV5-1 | TGCGCCAGCCGCCCTAGCCCGCCAGATACGCAGTATTTT | CASRPSPPDTQYF
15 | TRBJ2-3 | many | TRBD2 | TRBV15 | TGTGCCACCAGCAGACTAGCGGGGGGGATAGATACGCAGTATTTT | CATSRLAGGIDTQYF
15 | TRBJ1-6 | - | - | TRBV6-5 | TGTGCCAGCAGGATCCACAGGGACCCGAATTCACCCCTCCACTTT | CASRIHRDPNSPLHF
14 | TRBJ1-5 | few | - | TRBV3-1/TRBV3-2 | TGTGCCAGCAGCTCAGGACAGAGCAATCAGCCCCAGCATTTT | CASSSGQSNQPQHF
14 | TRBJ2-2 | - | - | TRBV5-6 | TGTGCCAGCAGCTCCTACAGGAACACCGGGGAGCTGTTTTTT | CASSSYRNTGELFF
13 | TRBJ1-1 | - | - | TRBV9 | TGTGCCAGCAGCGTAGTATTACAAACTGAAGCTTTCTTT | CASSVVLQTEAFF
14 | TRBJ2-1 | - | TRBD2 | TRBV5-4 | TGTGCCAGCAGCACTAGCGGGGGCGGAAATGAGCAGTTCTTC | CASSTSGGGNEQFF
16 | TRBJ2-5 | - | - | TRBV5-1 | TGCGCCAGCAGCCTAGGGACTCCCCTGGGCCAAGAGACCCAGTACTTC | CASSLGTPLGQETQYF
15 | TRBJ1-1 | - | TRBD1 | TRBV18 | TGTGCCAGCTCATTCAACAGGGGTGCGAACACTGAAGCTTTCTTT | CASSFNRGANTEAFF
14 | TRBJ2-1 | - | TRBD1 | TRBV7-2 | TGTGCCAGCAGCGTTATACAGGGGTACAATGAGCAGTTCTTC | CASSVIQGYNEQFF
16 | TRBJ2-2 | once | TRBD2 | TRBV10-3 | TGTGCCATTTGGGCCCTCACCGGGACTAGTGCCGGGGAGCTGTTTTTT | CAIWALTGTSAGELFF
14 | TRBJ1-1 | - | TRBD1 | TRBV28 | TGTGCCAGCAGGGACAGGAAGGGGGTGGGGAGCGTTTTCTTT | CASRDRKGVGSVFF
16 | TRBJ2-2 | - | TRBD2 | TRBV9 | TGTGCCAGCAGCGTCTTCCAGCGGGGGAACACCGGGGAGCTGTTTTTT | CASSVFQRGNTGELFF